This T cell receptor (beta chain) stems from a study of shared clonotypes between healthy human individuals. Some clones are missing from TCRdb's copy, which holds only in-frame ones; the method was immunoSEQ multiplex PCR. This table holds around 99,000 clones, 60% to 75% found once. CDR3 length equals 17 residues. CDR1 and CDR2 from the germline V gene are LNHDA and SQIVND (reference sequence). With V trimmed by 4 bases and J by 4 bases, 15 bases remained unmatched. V and J are TRBV19 and TRBJ1-2; TRBD1 agrees at 7 bases. The specimen was memory CD8+ T cells sorted from blood. Subset denoted: CD45RO+ cells pooled with CCR7-negative TemRA cells. The sequence was obtained from a man younger than 40 in good health. CDR3 region: CASSTLGSDRDTYGYTF. The CDR3 DNA is TGTGCCAGTAGTACCCTAGGGAGTGACAGGGACACCTATGGCTACACCTTC.